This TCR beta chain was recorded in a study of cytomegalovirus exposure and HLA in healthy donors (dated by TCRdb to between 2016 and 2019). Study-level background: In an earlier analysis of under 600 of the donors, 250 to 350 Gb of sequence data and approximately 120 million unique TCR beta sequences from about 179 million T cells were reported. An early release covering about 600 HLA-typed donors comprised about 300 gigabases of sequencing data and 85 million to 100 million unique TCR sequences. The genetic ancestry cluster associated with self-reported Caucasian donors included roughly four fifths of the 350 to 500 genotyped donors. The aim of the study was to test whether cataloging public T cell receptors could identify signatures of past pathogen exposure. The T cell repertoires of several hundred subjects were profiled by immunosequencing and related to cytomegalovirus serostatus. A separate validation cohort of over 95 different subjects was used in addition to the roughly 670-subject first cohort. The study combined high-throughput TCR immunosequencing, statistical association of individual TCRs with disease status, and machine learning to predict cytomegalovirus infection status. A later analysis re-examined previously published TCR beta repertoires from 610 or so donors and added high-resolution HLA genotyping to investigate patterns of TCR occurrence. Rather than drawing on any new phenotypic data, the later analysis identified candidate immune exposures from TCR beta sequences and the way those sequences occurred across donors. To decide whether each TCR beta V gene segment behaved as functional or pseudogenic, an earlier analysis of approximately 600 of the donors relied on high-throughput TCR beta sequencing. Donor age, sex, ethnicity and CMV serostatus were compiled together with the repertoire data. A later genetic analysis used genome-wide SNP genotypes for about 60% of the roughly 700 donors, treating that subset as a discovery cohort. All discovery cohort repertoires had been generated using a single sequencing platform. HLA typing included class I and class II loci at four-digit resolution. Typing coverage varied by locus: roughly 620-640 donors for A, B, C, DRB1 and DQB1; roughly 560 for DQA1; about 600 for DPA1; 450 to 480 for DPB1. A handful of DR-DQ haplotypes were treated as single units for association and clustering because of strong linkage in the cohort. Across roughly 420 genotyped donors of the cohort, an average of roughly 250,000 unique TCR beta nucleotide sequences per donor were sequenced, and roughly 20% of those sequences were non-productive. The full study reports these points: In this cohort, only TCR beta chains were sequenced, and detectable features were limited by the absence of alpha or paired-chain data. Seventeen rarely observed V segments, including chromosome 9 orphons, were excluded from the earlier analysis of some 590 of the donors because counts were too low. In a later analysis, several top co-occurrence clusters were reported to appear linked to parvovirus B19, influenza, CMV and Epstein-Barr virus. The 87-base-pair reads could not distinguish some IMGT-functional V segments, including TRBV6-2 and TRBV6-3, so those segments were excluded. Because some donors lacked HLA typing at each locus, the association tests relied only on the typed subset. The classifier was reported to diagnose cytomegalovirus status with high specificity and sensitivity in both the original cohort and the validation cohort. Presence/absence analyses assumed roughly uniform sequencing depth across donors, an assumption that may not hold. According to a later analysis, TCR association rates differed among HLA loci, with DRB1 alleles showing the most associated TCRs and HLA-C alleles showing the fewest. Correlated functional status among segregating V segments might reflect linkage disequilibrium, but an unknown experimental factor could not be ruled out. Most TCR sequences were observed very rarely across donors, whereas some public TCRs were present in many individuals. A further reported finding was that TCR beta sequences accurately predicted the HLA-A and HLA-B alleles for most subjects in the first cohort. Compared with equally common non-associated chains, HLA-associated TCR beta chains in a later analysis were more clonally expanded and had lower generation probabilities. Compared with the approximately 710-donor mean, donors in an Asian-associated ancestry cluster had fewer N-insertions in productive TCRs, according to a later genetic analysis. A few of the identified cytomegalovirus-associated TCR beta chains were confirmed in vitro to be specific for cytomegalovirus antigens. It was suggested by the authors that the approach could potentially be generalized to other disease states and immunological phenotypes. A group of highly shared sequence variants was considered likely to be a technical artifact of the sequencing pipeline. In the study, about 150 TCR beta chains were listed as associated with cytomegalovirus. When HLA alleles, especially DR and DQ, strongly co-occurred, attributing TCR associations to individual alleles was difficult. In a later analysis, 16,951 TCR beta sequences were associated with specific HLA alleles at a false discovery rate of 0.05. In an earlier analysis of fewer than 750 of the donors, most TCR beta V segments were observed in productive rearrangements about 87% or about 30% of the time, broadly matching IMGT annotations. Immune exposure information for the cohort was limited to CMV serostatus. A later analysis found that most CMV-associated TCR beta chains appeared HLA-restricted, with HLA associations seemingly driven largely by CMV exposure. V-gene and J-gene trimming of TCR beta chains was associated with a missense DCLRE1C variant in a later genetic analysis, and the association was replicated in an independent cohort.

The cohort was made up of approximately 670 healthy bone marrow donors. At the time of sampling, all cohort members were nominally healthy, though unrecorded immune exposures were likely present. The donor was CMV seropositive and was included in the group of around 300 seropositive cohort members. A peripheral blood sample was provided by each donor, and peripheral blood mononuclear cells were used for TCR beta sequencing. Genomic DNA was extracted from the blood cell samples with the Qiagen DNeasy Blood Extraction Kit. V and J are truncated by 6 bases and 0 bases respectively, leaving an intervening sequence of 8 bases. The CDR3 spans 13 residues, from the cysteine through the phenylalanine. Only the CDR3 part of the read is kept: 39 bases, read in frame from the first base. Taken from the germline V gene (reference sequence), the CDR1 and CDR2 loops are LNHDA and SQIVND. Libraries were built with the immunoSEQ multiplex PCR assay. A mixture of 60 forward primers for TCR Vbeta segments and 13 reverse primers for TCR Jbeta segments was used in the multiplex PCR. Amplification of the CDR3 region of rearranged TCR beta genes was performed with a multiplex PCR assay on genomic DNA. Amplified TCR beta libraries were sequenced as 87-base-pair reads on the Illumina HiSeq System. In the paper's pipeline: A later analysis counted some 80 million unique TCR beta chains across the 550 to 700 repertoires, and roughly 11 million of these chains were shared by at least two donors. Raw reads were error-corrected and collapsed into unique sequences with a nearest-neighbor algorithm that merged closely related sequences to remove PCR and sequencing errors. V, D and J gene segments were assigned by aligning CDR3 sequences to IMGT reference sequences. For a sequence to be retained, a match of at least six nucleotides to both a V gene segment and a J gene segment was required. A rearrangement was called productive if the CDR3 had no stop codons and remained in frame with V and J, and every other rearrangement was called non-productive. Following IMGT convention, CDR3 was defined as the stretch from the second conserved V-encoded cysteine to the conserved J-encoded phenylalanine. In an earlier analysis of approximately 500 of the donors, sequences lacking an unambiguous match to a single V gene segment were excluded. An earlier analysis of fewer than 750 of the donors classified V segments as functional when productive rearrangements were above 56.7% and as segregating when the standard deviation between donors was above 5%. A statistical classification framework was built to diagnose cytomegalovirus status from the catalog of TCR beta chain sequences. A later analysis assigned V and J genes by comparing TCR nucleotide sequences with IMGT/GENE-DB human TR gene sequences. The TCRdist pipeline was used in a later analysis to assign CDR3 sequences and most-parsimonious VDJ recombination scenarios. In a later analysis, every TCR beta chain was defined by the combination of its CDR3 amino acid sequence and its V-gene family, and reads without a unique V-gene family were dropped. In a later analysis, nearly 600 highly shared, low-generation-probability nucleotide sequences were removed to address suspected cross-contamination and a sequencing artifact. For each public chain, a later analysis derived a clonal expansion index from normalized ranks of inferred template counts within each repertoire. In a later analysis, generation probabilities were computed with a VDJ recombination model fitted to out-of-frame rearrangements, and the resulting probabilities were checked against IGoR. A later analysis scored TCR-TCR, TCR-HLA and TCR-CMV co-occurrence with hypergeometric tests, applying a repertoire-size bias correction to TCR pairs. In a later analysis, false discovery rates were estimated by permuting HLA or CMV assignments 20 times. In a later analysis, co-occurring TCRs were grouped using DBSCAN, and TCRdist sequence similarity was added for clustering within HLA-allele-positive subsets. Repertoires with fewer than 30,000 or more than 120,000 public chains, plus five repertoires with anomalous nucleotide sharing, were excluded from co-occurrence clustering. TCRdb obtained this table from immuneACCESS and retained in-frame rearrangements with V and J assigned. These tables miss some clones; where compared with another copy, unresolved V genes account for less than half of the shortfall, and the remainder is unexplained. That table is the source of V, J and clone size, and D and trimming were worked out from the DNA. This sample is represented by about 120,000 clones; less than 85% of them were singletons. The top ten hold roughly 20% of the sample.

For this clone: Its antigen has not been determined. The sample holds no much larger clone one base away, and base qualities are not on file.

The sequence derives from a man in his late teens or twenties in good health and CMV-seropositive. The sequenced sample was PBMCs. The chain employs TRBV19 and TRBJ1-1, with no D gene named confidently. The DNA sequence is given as TGTGCCAGTAGCGGGGTTGTGAACACTGAAGCTTTCTTT. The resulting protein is CASSGVVNTEAFF.